One and the same sample provided the 10 T cell receptor beta chains below, sequenced in a study of molecular identifiers for immune sequencing clone quantification. In TCRdb, the PCR reads were re-called with MiXCR into one record per CDR3 protein. The sample lists about 640,000 distinct CDR3 sequences, roughly 21% occurring once. The sample taken for sequencing was naive CD8+ T cells from blood, with Jurkat cell RNA spiked in. The subset is: FACS-sorted CD8+CD4-CCR7+CD45RA+ naive T cells. These receptors all come from a human donor in good health. Some libraries in this study had Jurkat cell RNA spiked in.

This clonotype has at least ten counts. The V gene is TRBV13, the J gene TRBJ2-5, with 7 bases lining up with TRBD1. J gave up 2 bases and V 5 bases, and 5 bases lay outside the gene matches. The CDR3 spans 14 residues. The germline V gene encodes CDR1 PRHDT and CDR2 FYEKMQ (reference sequence). This CDR3 is CASSGNRGQETQYF. Written as DNA, the CDR3 is TGTGCCAGCAGCGGAAACAGGGGACAAGAGACCCAGTACTTC.

This clonotype was counted a single time. This sequence may be a read error, since a much larger clone differs from it by one base. The chain links TRBV20-1 to TRBJ2-7; 7 bases are a match to TRBD2. With 3 bases clipped from V and 0 bases from J, the junction kept 17 bases outside the gene matches. The CDR3 contains 18 residues. Germline V gene lookup returns CDR1 DFQATT and CDR2 SNEGSKA (reference sequence). In DNA, the CDR3 is TGCAGTGCTAGGAACGCGGCGGGAGAATATTACGGCTCCTACGAGCAGTACTTC. Protein: CSARNAAGEYYGSYEQYF.

This clonotype came up many times. The chain is built from TRBV5-6 and TRBJ2-7, with D unclear. V shed 1 base and J shed 4 bases, with 6 bases lying between them. The length of the CDR3 is 12 residues. Looked up from germline, CDR1 is SGHDT and CDR2 is YYEEEE. The CDR3 here is CASSLPGYEQYF. Written as DNA, the CDR3 is TGTGCCAGCAGCTTGCCCGGTTACGAGCAGTACTTC.

This clonotype was counted between two and nine times. This sequence joins TRBV6-6 and TRBJ2-2; 9 bases line up with TRBD1. V lost 0 bases, J lost 7 bases, and 9 bases stayed unmatched. The V gene's germline CDR1 is MNHNY and CDR2 SVGAGI (reference sequence). The CDR3 consists of 17 residues. The CDR3: CASSYSSPTGGGGELFF. The CDR3 bases are TGTGCCAGCAGTTACTCGAGCCCGACAGGGGGTGGCGGGGAGCTGTTTTTT.

This clonotype has a count of ten or more. The rearrangement uses TRBV4-3 and TRBJ2-7; TRBD1 matches 7 bases. The CDR3 is made up of 13 amino acids. Germline CDR1 is LGHNA and CDR2 is YSLEER. J gave up 4 bases and V 3 bases, and 3 bases lay outside the gene matches. CDR3 coding DNA: TGCGCCAGCAGCCATGACAGGGAGTACGAGCAGTACTTC. This encodes CASSHDREYEQYF.

On this clonotype itself: A much larger clone lies a single base off, so this may be a read error. The chain uses TRBV7-2 and TRBJ2-1; D remains ambiguous. The germline V gene encodes CDR1 SGHTA and CDR2 FQGNSA. The CDR3 consists of 13 residues. Here the CDR3 reads CASITPPYNKQFF. The CDR3 DNA reads as TGTGCCAGCATCACCCCCCCCTACAATAAGCAGTTCTTC.

This clonotype has ten or more counts. The rearrangement uses TRBV19 and TRBJ1-1; D is unclear. From germline, CDR1 is LNHDA and CDR2 SQIVND (reference sequence). The CDR3 totals 15 residues. Trimming took off 3 bases at V and 1 base at J, with 12 bases between the two ends. CDR3 sequence: CASSMRVSPNTEAFF. CDR3 nucleotides: TGTGCCAGTAGTATGAGGGTCAGCCCGAACACTGAAGCTTTCTTT.

This clonotype has ten or more counts. The chain has TRBV7-2 and TRBJ2-7; 9 positions match TRBD2. The CDR3 runs 16 residues. After removal of 1 base from V and 1 base from J, the junction contained 5 bases not matched to a gene. CDR1 is SGHTA and CDR2 is FQGNSA in the germline V gene. In DNA form, the CDR3 reads TGTGCCAGCAGCTTAGGACTAGCGGAGGGTTCCTACGAGCAGTACTTC. Residues: CASSLGLAEGSYEQYF.

Ten or more counts support this clonotype. This chain connects TRBV2 to TRBJ1-2, with 7 bases aligning to TRBD1. The germline CDR1 and CDR2 sequences are SNHLY and FYNNEI. CDR3 length: 16 residues. V lost 7 bases, J lost 8 bases, and 19 bases stayed unmatched. Written as DNA, the CDR3 is TGTGCCAGCAAGTTGGGACAGAACACTATGAATTCAGGCTACACCTTC. As protein: CASKLGQNTMNSGYTF.

The V call is TRBV4-1, the J call TRBJ2-7; the D is unclear. Per the germline V gene, CDR1 is MGHRA and CDR2 is YSYEKL. V was pared by 4 bases and J by 4 bases, with 17 bases between. The CDR3 runs to 15 residues. The CDR3 DNA follows: TGCGCCAGCAGCCCTATTGATTTTGGGTTATACGAGCAGTACTTC. This translates into CASSPIDFGLYEQYF.